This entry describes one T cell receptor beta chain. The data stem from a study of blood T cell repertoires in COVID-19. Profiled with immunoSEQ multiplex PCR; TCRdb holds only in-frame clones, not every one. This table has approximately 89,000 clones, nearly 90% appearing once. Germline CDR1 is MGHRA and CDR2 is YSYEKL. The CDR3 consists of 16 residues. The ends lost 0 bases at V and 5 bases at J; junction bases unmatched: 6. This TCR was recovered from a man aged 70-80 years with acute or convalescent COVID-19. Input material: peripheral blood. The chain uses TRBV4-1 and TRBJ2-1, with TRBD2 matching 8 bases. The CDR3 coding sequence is TGCGCCAGCAGCCAAGATCTCGGGGGGGCTCACAATGAGCAGTTCTTC. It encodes CASSQDLGGAHNEQFF.